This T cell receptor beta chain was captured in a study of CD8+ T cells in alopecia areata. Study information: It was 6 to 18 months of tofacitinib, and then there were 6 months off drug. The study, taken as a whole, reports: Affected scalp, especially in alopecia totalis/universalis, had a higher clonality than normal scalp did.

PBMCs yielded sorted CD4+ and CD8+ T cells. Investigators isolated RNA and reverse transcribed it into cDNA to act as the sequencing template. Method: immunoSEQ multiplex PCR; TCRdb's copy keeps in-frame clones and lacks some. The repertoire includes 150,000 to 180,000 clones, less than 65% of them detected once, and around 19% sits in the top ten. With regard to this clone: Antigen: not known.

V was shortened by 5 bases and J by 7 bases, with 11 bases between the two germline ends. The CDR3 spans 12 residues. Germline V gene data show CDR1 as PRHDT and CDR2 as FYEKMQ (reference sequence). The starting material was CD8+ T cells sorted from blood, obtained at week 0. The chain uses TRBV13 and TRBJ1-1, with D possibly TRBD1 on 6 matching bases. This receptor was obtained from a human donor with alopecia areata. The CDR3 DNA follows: TGTGCCAGCAGCCAAGGGGGGGTTGAAGCTTTCTTT. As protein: CASSQGGVEAFF.